The rows below give T cell receptor beta chains drawn from one sample of a study of blood T cell repertoires in COVID-19. TCRdb keeps only in-frame clones here, not all; method: immunoSEQ multiplex PCR. The table includes fewer than 350,000 clones, about nine tenths detected once. Source material: PBMCs or T cells enriched from blood (not recorded which). Receptors originate from a woman between 35 and 50 years old who had recovered from COVID-19. The CDR3 runs from the conserved cysteine through the conserved F or W. Each record gives: V gene, D gene, clone size, J gene, CDR3 protein, CDR3 DNA. A D gene is named only where the DNA matches it firmly. The size field is filled for only some rows; it gives once, few, many or a size class.

V: TRBV28; D: -; size: -; J: TRBJ2-2; CDR3: CASRSALGPSTGELFF; DNA: TGTGCCAGCAGGTCAGCCTTGGGCCCATCGACCGGGGAGCTGTTTTTT
V: TRBV7-9; D: -; size: -; J: TRBJ2-7; CDR3: CASGLDLSYEQYF; DNA: TGTGCCAGCGGACTGGACCTTTCGTACGAGCAGTACTTC
V: TRBV27; D: TRBD1; size: -; J: TRBJ1-1; CDR3: CASGQGAFSMNTEAFF; DNA: TGTGCCAGTGGGCAGGGGGCGTTTTCGATGAACACTGAAGCTTTCTTT
V: TRBV4-2; D: TRBD2; size: -; J: TRBJ2-1; CDR3: CASSRGLAGVGSNEQFF; DNA: TGTGCCAGCAGCCGGGGACTAGCGGGAGTAGGCAGCAATGAGCAGTTCTTC
V: TRBV28; D: TRBD1; size: -; J: TRBJ2-7; CDR3: CASRPDRVAYEQYF; DNA: TGTGCCAGCCGACCGGACAGGGTTGCCTACGAGCAGTACTTC
V: TRBV5-5; D: TRBD2; size: once; J: TRBJ2-3; CDR3: CASSLGGLAGSTDTQYF; DNA: TGTGCCAGCAGCTTGGGTGGACTAGCGGGATCCACAGATACGCAGTATTTT
V: TRBV9; D: TRBD1; size: once; J: TRBJ2-2; CDR3: CASIPPGTDYTGELFF; DNA: TGTGCCAGCATCCCCCCCGGGACAGACTACACCGGGGAGCTGTTTTTT
V: TRBV6-5; D: TRBD2; size: -; J: TRBJ2-3; CDR3: CASSPLAGKPDTQYF; DNA: TGTGCCAGCAGCCCCCTAGCGGGAAAACCAGATACGCAGTATTTT
V: TRBV30; D: TRBD2; size: -; J: TRBJ2-4; CDR3: CAWSGAGGLAKNIQYF; DNA: TGTGCCTGGAGCGGAGCGGGAGGGCTAGCCAAAAACATTCAGTACTTC
V: TRBV28; D: -; size: -; J: TRBJ2-7; CDR3: CASRGGRRSYEQYF; DNA: TGTGCCTCCAGAGGGGGACGGCGCTCCTACGAGCAGTACTTC
V: TRBV7-2; D: -; size: -; J: TRBJ2-7; CDR3: CASSSPTPGIGYEQYF; DNA: TGTGCCAGCAGCTCCCCGACTCCCGGGATAGGGTACGAGCAGTACTTC
V: TRBV7-2; D: TRBD1; size: once; J: TRBJ1-1; CDR3: CASSYYRGADTEAFF; DNA: TGTGCCAGCAGCTACTACAGGGGCGCTGATACTGAAGCTTTCTTT
V: TRBV18; D: -; size: once; J: TRBJ1-2; CDR3: CASSPPGDLHYGYTF; DNA: TGTGCCAGCTCACCCCCAGGGGACCTACACTATGGCTACACCTTC
V: TRBV28; D: TRBD1; size: -; J: TRBJ1-1; CDR3: CASRGTGENTEAFF; DNA: TGTGCCAGCAGAGGGACAGGGGAGAACACTGAAGCTTTCTTT
V: TRBV30; D: TRBD1; size: -; J: TRBJ2-7; CDR3: CAWRMPGTGTYEQYF; DNA: TGTGCCTGGCGCATGCCCGGGACAGGTACCTACGAGCAGTACTTC
V: TRBV9; D: -; size: -; J: TRBJ1-2; CDR3: CASSVGSGSGDYTF; DNA: TGTGCCAGCAGCGTAGGATCCGGGTCAGGGGACTACACCTTC
V: TRBV21-1; D: -; size: -; J: TRBJ2-2; CDR3: CAGPGQVSTGELFF; DNA: TGTGCCGGACCGGGACAAGTATCCACCGGGGAGCTGTTTTTT
V: TRBV5-1; D: -; size: -; J: TRBJ2-7; CDR3: CASSPGLGYEQYF; DNA: TGCGCCAGCAGCCCAGGACTTGGCTACGAGCAGTACTTC
V: TRBV19; D: -; size: -; J: TRBJ2-1; CDR3: CASSSGQGGEQFF; DNA: TGTGCCAGTAGTAGCGGACAGGGAGGGGAGCAGTTCTTC
V: TRBV19; D: TRBD1; size: -; J: TRBJ2-1; CDR3: CASSLGQYNEQFF; DNA: TGTGCCAGTAGTTTGGGACAGTACAATGAGCAGTTCTTC
V: TRBV29-1; D: TRBD2; size: -; J: TRBJ2-1; CDR3: CSGGMLAGGSGNEQFF; DNA: TGCAGCGGAGGGATGCTAGCGGGAGGGTCGGGCAATGAGCAGTTCTTC
V: TRBV5-1; D: -; size: few; J: TRBJ2-2; CDR3: CASSLSGSAGTGELFF; DNA: TGCGCCAGCAGCTTGTCGGGGTCCGCGGGGACCGGGGAGCTGTTTTTT
V: TRBV7-8; D: -; size: few; J: TRBJ1-3; CDR3: CASSLASPENTIYF; DNA: TGTGCCAGCAGCTTAGCGTCCCCTGAGAACACCATATATTTT
V: TRBV6-5; D: TRBD1; size: -; J: TRBJ1-1; CDR3: CASSSSAGGYVTEAFF; DNA: TGTGCCAGCAGTTCTTCCGCAGGGGGCTATGTCACTGAAGCTTTCTTT
V: TRBV24-1; D: TRBD1; size: -; J: TRBJ2-4; CDR3: CATSDPGQGSIQYF; DNA: TGTGCCACCAGTGACCCAGGACAGGGAAGCATTCAGTACTTC
V: TRBV25-1; D: -; size: -; J: TRBJ2-1; CDR3: CASSEWAGGWNEQFF; DNA: TGTGCCAGCAGTGAATGGGCAGGGGGGTGGAATGAGCAGTTCTTC
V: TRBV9; D: TRBD2; size: -; J: TRBJ2-7; CDR3: CASSVAGGSTYEQYF; DNA: TGTGCCAGCAGCGTAGCTGGCGGGAGCACTTACGAGCAGTACTTC
V: TRBV27; D: TRBD1; size: -; J: TRBJ2-1; CDR3: CASSGRDSSYNEQFF; DNA: TGTGCCAGCAGTGGCCGGGACAGTTCCTACAATGAGCAGTTCTTC
V: TRBV11-2; D: -; size: -; J: TRBJ1-3; CDR3: CASSLVAAGNTIYF; DNA: TGTGCCAGCAGCTTAGTGGCGGCTGGAAACACCATATATTTT
V: TRBV7-2; D: TRBD2; size: -; J: TRBJ2-2; CDR3: CASSFQGLAGTNTGELFF; DNA: TGTGCCAGCAGCTTCCAGGGACTAGCGGGGACGAACACCGGGGAGCTGTTTTTT
V: TRBV6-5; D: -; size: -; J: TRBJ2-7; CDR3: CASIGNSYEQYF; DNA: TGTGCCAGCATCGGGAATAGCTACGAGCAGTACTTC
V: TRBV4-3; D: TRBD1; size: -; J: TRBJ1-5; CDR3: CASSQNRGGPQHF; DNA: TGCGCCAGCAGCCAAAACAGGGGAGGGCCCCAGCATTTT
V: TRBV7-3; D: -; size: once; J: TRBJ2-3; CDR3: CASSPGLRDTQYF; DNA: TGTGCCAGCAGCCCAGGATTAAGGGATACGCAGTATTTT
V: TRBV3-1/TRBV3-2; D: TRBD1; size: -; J: TRBJ1-6; CDR3: CASRHGTENSPLHF; DNA: TGTGCCAGCAGGCACGGGACAGAGAATTCACCCCTCCACTTT
V: TRBV19; D: TRBD1; size: -; J: TRBJ1-2; CDR3: CASTEDRGNGYTF; DNA: TGTGCCAGTACCGAGGACAGGGGAAATGGCTACACCTTC
V: TRBV25-1; D: -; size: once; J: TRBJ1-2; CDR3: CASSDLTWTAITF; DNA: TGTGCCAGCAGTGACCTAACTTGGACAGCTATCACCTTC
V: TRBV11-2; D: -; size: -; J: TRBJ2-3; CDR3: CASSFLIGTDTQYF; DNA: TGTGCCAGCAGCTTCCTAATCGGCACAGATACGCAGTATTTT
V: TRBV29-1; D: -; size: -; J: TRBJ2-3; CDR3: CSVGSGGTDTQYF; DNA: TGCAGCGTGGGCTCCGGGGGTACAGATACGCAGTATTTT
V: TRBV2; D: -; size: once; J: TRBJ2-2; CDR3: CASSGRGASTGELFF; DNA: TGTGCCAGCAGTGGCAGGGGGGCGAGCACCGGGGAGCTGTTTTTT
V: TRBV12-3/TRBV12-4; D: -; size: -; J: TRBJ2-7; CDR3: CASSVASAYEQYF; DNA: TGTGCCAGCTCTGTGGCTAGCGCCTACGAGCAGTACTTC
V: TRBV9; D: -; size: few; J: TRBJ1-1; CDR3: CASSLTGTEAFF; DNA: TGTGCCAGCAGCCTAACGGGCACTGAAGCTTTCTTT
V: TRBV18; D: TRBD2; size: -; J: TRBJ2-1; CDR3: CASSFSGWGSYNEQFF; DNA: TGTGCCAGCTCATTTAGCGGGTGGGGCTCCTACAATGAGCAGTTCTTC
V: TRBV7-8; D: TRBD1; size: once; J: TRBJ2-5; CDR3: CASSFYGTGLETQYF; DNA: TGTGCCAGCAGCTTTTACGGGACAGGGCTAGAGACCCAGTACTTC
V: TRBV12-3/TRBV12-4; D: -; size: -; J: TRBJ2-7; CDR3: CASSLGGEEQYF; DNA: TGTGCCAGCAGTTTAGGGGGGGAGGAGCAGTACTTC
V: TRBV19; D: -; size: -; J: TRBJ2-7; CDR3: CASKQDYEQYF; DNA: TGTGCCAGTAAACAGGACTACGAGCAGTACTTC
V: TRBV11-3; D: TRBD2; size: -; J: TRBJ2-5; CDR3: CASSRGLAGPQETQYF; DNA: TGTGCCAGCAGCCGAGGACTAGCGGGGCCTCAAGAGACCCAGTACTTC
V: TRBV12-3/TRBV12-4; D: -; size: -; J: TRBJ1-1; CDR3: CASSSLLPLEAFF; DNA: TGTGCCAGCAGTTCACTATTACCGTTAGAAGCTTTCTTT
V: TRBV3-1/TRBV3-2; D: TRBD1; size: -; J: TRBJ2-7; CDR3: CASSPKDRGRNGEQYF; DNA: TGTGCCAGCAGCCCAAAAGACAGGGGGCGTAACGGCGAGCAGTACTTC
V: TRBV9; D: TRBD2; size: -; J: TRBJ2-7; CDR3: CASSVGGLAFSYEQYF; DNA: TGTGCCAGCAGCGTAGGGGGACTAGCGTTCTCCTACGAGCAGTACTTC
V: TRBV27; D: TRBD2; size: -; J: TRBJ2-1; CDR3: CASAPGLAGGINEQFF; DNA: TGTGCCAGCGCTCCCGGACTAGCGGGGGGTATCAATGAGCAGTTCTTC